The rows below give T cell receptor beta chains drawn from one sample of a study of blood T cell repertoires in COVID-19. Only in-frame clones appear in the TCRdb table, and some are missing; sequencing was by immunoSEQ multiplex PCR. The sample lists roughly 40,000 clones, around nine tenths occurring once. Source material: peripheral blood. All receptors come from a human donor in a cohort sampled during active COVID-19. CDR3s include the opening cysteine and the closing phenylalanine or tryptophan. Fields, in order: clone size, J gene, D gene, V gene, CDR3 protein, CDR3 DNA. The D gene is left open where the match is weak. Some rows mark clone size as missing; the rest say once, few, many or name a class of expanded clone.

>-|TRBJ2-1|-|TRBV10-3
CAISAPRTVNNEQFF
TGTGCCATCAGTGCCCCCAGGACAGTCAACAATGAGCAGTTCTTC
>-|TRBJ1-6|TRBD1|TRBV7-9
CASSTPGQANTPLHF
TGTGCCAGCAGCACACCGGGACAGGCAAACACACCCCTCCACTTT
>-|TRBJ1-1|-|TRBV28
CASSCWGGRCTEAFF
TGTGCCAGCAGTTGCTGGGGGGGCCGGTGTACTGAAGCTTTCTTT
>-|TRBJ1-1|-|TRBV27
CASSLEGKNTEAFF
TGTGCCAGCAGTTTGGAGGGAAAAAACACTGAAGCTTTCTTT
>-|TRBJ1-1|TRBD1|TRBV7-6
CASSLGGQGILGTEAFF
TGTGCCAGCAGCTTAGGGGGACAGGGGATTTTAGGCACTGAAGCTTTCTTT
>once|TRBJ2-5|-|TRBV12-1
CASSLAPLLLETQYF
TGTGCCAGCAGCCTTGCTCCGCTACTCCTCGAGACCCAGTACTTC
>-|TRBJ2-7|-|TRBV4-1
CASSQGPSFPEQYF
TGCGCCAGCAGCCAAGGCCCTAGCTTCCCCGAGCAGTACTTC
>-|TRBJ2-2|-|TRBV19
CASSTGGLLNTGELFF
TGTGCCAGTAGTACCGGGGGACTCTTGAACACCGGGGAGCTGTTTTTT
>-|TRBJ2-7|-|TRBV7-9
CASSFSVSHYEQYF
TGTGCCAGCAGCTTTTCGGTGTCCCACTACGAGCAGTACTTC
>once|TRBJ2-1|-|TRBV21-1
CARCGDRDNEQFF
TGTGCCAGGTGCGGGGACAGGGACAATGAGCAGTTCTTC
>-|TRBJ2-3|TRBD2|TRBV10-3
CAITGPGPVAGGTSTDTQYF
TGTGCCATCACCGGTCCCGGCCCGGTAGCGGGAGGCACTAGCACAGATACGCAGTATTTT
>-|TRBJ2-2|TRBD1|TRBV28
CASSFGQGRRDLGELFF
TGTGCCAGCAGTTTTGGACAGGGGAGGCGGGACCTGGGGGAGCTGTTTTTT
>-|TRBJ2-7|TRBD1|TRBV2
CASSELRQGDEQYF
TGTGCCAGCAGTGAACTTCGACAGGGGGACGAGCAGTACTTC
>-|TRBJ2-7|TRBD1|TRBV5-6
CASSFGTVLYEQYF
TGTGCCAGCAGCTTCGGGACAGTCCTCTACGAGCAGTACTTC
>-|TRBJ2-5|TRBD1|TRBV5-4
CASSNRQGQETQYF
TGTGCCAGCAGCAACCGACAGGGCCAAGAGACCCAGTACTTC
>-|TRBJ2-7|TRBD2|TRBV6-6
CASGSSGGTYEQYF
TGTGCCAGCGGTTCGAGCGGGGGGACCTACGAGCAGTACTTC
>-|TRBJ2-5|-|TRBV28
CASSFRVTQYF
TGTGCCAGCAGTTTCCGAGTGACCCAGTACTTC
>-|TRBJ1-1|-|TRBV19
CASKLPEENTEAFF
TGTGCCAGTAAGCTCCCCGAGGAGAACACTGAAGCTTTCTTT
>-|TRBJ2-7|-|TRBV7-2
CASSPPGREQYF
TGTGCCAGCAGCCCCCCAGGGCGCGAGCAGTACTTC
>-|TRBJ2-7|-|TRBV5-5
CASSSWTESYEQYF
TGTGCCAGCAGCAGTTGGACAGAATCCTACGAGCAGTACTTC
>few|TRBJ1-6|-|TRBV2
CASNVATSYNSPLHF
TGTGCCAGCAATGTGGCCACATCCTATAATTCACCCCTCCACTTT
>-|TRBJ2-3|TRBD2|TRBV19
CASSMSGVMADTQYF
TGTGCCAGTAGTATGAGCGGGGTGATGGCAGATACGCAGTATTTT
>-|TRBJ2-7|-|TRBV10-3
CAISPNGYEQYF
TGTGCCATCAGTCCTAATGGCTACGAGCAGTACTTC
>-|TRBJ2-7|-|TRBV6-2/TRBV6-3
CASSTPLSRYEQYF
TGTGCCAGCAGTACCCCATTGAGCAGGTACGAGCAGTACTTC
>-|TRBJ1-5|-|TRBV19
CASSIRQGDQPQHF
TGTGCCAGTAGTATCCGCCAGGGCGATCAGCCCCAGCATTTT
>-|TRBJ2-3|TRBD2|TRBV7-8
CASSPGSGGSSDTQYF
TGTGCCAGCAGCCCGGGGAGCGGGGGAAGTTCAGATACGCAGTATTTT
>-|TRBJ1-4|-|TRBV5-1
CASSLEGRGANEKLFF
TGCGCCAGCAGCCTGGAGGGGCGGGGTGCTAATGAAAAACTGTTTTTT
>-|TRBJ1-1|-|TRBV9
CASSPSTGLKNTEAFF
TGTGCCAGCAGCCCCTCAACGGGACTCAAGAACACTGAAGCTTTCTTT
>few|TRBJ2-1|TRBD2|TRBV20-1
CSASSGSNPLQFF
TGCAGTGCTAGTAGCGGGTCCAACCCCTTGCAGTTCTTC
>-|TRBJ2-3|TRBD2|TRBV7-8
CASSPGVAGSLGTQYF
TGTGCCAGCAGCCCCGGGGTAGCGGGGTCCCTTGGTACGCAGTATTTT
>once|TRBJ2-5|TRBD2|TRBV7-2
CASSYRTSGQETQYF
TGTGCCAGCAGCTACCGGACTAGCGGGCAAGAGACCCAGTACTTC
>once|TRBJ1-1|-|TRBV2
CASSPSGKENTEAFF
TGTGCCAGCAGCCCTTCGGGGAAGGAGAACACTGAAGCTTTCTTT
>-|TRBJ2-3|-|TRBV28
CASIPTGVGSDTQYF
TGTGCCAGCATCCCGACAGGAGTCGGGTCAGATACGCAGTATTTT
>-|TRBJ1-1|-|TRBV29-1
CSVERTMNTEAFF
TGCAGCGTTGAGCGAACGATGAACACTGAAGCTTTCTTT
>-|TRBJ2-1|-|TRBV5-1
CASSLDGQGNEQFF
TGCGCCAGCAGCTTGGACGGACAAGGCAATGAGCAGTTCTTC
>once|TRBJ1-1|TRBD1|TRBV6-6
CASLGQTRTEAFF
TGTGCCAGCTTGGGACAGACCCGAACTGAAGCTTTCTTT
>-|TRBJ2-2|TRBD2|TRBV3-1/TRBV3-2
CASSQGTSGTSTGELFF
TGTGCCAGCAGCCAAGGGACTAGCGGGACCAGCACCGGGGAGCTGTTTTTT
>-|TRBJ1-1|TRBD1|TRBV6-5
CASSTLDRGNTEAFF
TGTGCCAGCAGTACACTGGACAGGGGGAACACTGAAGCTTTCTTT
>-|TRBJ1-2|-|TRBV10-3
CAISGGTTYGYTF
TGTGCCATCAGTGGGGGCACCACGTATGGCTACACCTTC
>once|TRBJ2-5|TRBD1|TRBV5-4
CASSPSTGGGETQYF
TGTGCCAGCAGCCCCTCAACAGGGGGTGGAGAGACCCAGTACTTC
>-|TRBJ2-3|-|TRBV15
CATSRAPGAADTQYF
TGTGCCACCAGCAGAGCTCCGGGAGCGGCAGATACGCAGTATTTT
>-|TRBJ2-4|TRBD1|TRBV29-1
CSVESTGGSIQYF
TGCAGCGTTGAAAGCACAGGGGGAAGCATTCAGTACTTC
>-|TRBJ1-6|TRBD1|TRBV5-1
CASSRDRAGSPLHF
TGCGCCAGCAGCAGGGACAGGGCTGGATCACCCCTCCACTTT
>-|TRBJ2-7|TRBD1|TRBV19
CASSIPGQGPYEQYF
TGTGCCAGTAGTATACCGGGACAGGGACCCTACGAGCAGTACTTC
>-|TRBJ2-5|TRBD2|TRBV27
CASSLRLAGVYQETQYF
TGTGCCAGCAGTCTCCGACTAGCGGGGGTGTACCAAGAGACCCAGTACTTC
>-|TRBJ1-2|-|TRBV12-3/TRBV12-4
CASSLGGGYGYTF
TGTGCCAGCAGTTTAGGAGGAGGGTATGGCTACACCTTC
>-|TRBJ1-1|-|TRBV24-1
CATSDTPGTEAFF
TGTGCCACCAGTGACACCCCGGGGACTGAAGCTTTCTTT
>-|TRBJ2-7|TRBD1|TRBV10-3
CAISERGQAYEQYF
TGTGCCATCAGTGAGAGGGGACAGGCCTACGAGCAGTACTTC
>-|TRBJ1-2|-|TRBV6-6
CASSSRSDYGYTF
TGTGCCAGCAGTTCCAGAAGTGACTATGGCTACACCTTC
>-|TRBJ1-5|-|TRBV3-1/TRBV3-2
CASSRLGTNQPQHF
TGTGCCAGCAGCCGACTTGGGACAAATCAGCCCCAGCATTTT
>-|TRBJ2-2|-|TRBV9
CASSPLGHSNTGELFF
TGTGCCAGCAGCCCCTTGGGACACTCAAACACCGGGGAGCTGTTTTTT
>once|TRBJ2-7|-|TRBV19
CASRDSYSYEQYF
TGTGCCAGTAGGGACAGCTACTCCTACGAGCAGTACTTC
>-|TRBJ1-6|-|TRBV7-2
CASSLAGGALGNSPLHF
TGTGCCAGCAGCTTAGCGGGAGGGGCTTTGGGGAATTCACCCCTCCACTTT
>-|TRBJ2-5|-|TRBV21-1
CASTSNAVPRETQYF
TGTGCCAGCACCTCAAACGCCGTCCCCCGGGAGACCCAGTACTTC
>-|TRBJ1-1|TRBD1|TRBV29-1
CSAGQGFLSTEAFF
TGCAGCGCCGGACAGGGGTTTTTGAGCACTGAAGCTTTCTTT